The 8 T cell receptor beta chains listed next were all sequenced from one sample in a study of regulatory T cells in long-lasting Graves disease. iRepertoire HTBI primers and Arm-PCR of CDR3 regions built TCR beta libraries. MiXCR, applied by TCRdb to the multiplex PCR reads, yields one record per CDR3 protein. The sample contains about 370,000 distinct CDR3 sequences, about 14% of which appear only once. The sample's time point: newly diagnosed GD, antithyroid drugs for less than 3 months. Preparation of the TCR library used RNA extracted from PBMCs. The input for sequencing was peripheral blood mononuclear cells (PBMCs), taken at new diagnosis, from a patient treated with antithyroid drugs. Receptors originate from a female donor with Graves disease.

The chain employs TRBV14 and TRBJ2-7, with D hard to call. Germline-derived CDR1 and CDR2 are SGHDN and FVKESK. This CDR3 is 15 amino acids long. V was trimmed by 4 bases and J by 2 bases, leaving 15 bases between them. CDR3 residues: CASSPPGSRPYEQYF. In nucleotides, the CDR3 is TGTGCCAGCAGCCCCCCGGGTAGCCGACCCTACGAGCAGTACTTC.

This chain joins TRBV4-1 and TRBJ1-5; 12 bases match TRBD1. The germline V gene encodes CDR1 MGHRA and CDR2 YSYEKL. The CDR3 runs 14 residues. Trimming at V came to 6 bases and at J to 3 bases, leaving 0 bases not matched to a gene. The CDR3 nucleotides read TGCGCCAGCAGGGGACAGGGGGCCAATCAGCCCCAGCATTTT. It is translated as CASRGQGANQPQHF.

As for this clonotype: With only one base between it and a far larger clone, this is likely a read error. The V and J genes are TRBV7-2 and TRBJ2-1; D unclear. Germline V CDR1 and CDR2: SGHTA, FQGNSA. V was shortened by 1 base and J by 10 bases, with 14 bases between the two germline ends. This CDR3 region has 14 residues. The CDR3 nucleotides read TGTGCCAGCAGCTTAGGCAACAGCAAGTACGAGCAGTTCTTC. It codes for CASSLGNSKYEQFF.

This clonotype was seen repeatedly, ten times or more. The genes are TRBV6-1 and TRBJ2-7, with D possibly being TRBD2 (7 bases). With 2 bases removed from V and 4 bases from J, the gap between germline ends came to 18 bases. Germline assignment: CDR1 MNHNS and CDR2 SASEGT. This CDR3 has 16 residues. CDR3 DNA: TGTGCCAGCAGTGAACCCGCCCACGGGGGGCGATACGAGCAGTACTTC. Protein: CASSEPAHGGRYEQYF.

This clonotype was counted a single time. The rearrangement uses TRBV6-1 and TRBJ2-2; D might be TRBD1 (5 bases). Germline CDR1 is MNHNS and CDR2 is SASEGT. The CDR3 is 15 residues long. V was cut by 8 bases and J by 3 bases, with 16 bases left in between. The CDR3 DNA reads as TGTGCCAGCTCCAGACAGACAACGGACACCGGGGAGCTGTTTTTT. Protein: CASSRQTTDTGELFF.

This clonotype came up many times. The J gene is TRBJ1-5, the V gene TRBV27, with no clear D. The CDR3 consists of 13 residues. Trimming removed 0 bases from V and 6 bases from J, with 6 bases in between. In germline, CDR1 is MNHEY, CDR2 SMNVEV (reference sequence). The CDR3 loop is CASSLSIFQPQHF. Here the CDR3 DNA reads TGTGCCAGCAGTTTATCGATTTTTCAGCCCCAGCATTTT.

The sample holds a few counts of this clonotype. The chain couples TRBV18 to TRBJ1-1; D is ambiguous. Trimming shortened V by 2 bases and J by 0 bases, and 10 bases separated the two germline ends. Germline V gives CDR1 KGHSH, CDR2 LQKENI. The CDR3 length is 15 residues. The CDR3 loop is CASSPNPRVNTEAFF. As DNA, the CDR3 is TGTGCCAGCTCACCAAACCCTCGGGTGAACACTGAAGCTTTCTTT.

In this sample, this clonotype turned up many times. V and J are TRBV6-2 or TRBV6-3 and TRBJ2-5, with a weak D call TRBD1 (6 bases). The ends were cut back, 6 bases at V and 4 bases at J, with 15 bases in the middle. Germline values: CDR1 MNHEY, CDR2 SVGEGT. The CDR3 contains 14 residues. DNA for the CDR3: TGTGCCAGCAGGGCCGCCAGAGGGGGAGAGACCCAGTACTTC. Translating gives CASRAARGGETQYF.